These 20 T cell receptor beta chains share one sample of origin, sequenced in a study of blood T cell repertoires in COVID-19. The table came from immunoSEQ multiplex PCR; TCRdb's copy has only in-frame clones and leaves some out. The sample has some 60,000 clones, around 84% seen once. Specimen: peripheral blood. These receptors all come from a man between 60 and 75 years old with acute or convalescent COVID-19.

The V and J genes are TRBV5-1 and TRBJ1-5, with 11 nucleotides matching TRBD1. The V gene end was trimmed by 4 bases and the J gene end by 1 base; junction bases not matched to a gene: 4. Germline assignment: CDR1 SGHRS and CDR2 YFSETQ. This CDR3 has 16 residues. CDR3 nucleotide sequence: TGCGCCAGCAGCCCGGGACAGGGGGAGAGCAATCAGCCCCAGCATTTT. It translates to CASSPGQGESNQPQHF.

V usage is TRBV7-2 and J usage is TRBJ2-3, with TRBD1 matching 8 bases. The J segment lost 2 bases and the V segment lost 4 bases, leaving 5 bases of the junction unmatched. Germline CDR1 reads SGHTA; CDR2 reads FQGNSA. CDR3 length: 15 amino acids. CDR3 DNA: TGTGCCAGCAGCTCACAGGGGGTAATCACAGATACGCAGTATTTT. Its translation is CASSSQGVITDTQYF. Variable domain in full (rest from reference TRBV7-2 and TRBJ2-3): GAGVSQSPSNKVTEKGKDVELRCDPISGHTALYWYRQSLGQGLEFLIYFQGNSAPDKSGLPSDRFSAERTGGSVSTLTIQRTQQEDSAVYLCASSSQGVITDTQYFGPGTRLTVL.

V usage is TRBV14 and J usage is TRBJ1-4; possible D gene TRBD1, 5 bases. The CDR3 length is 19 residues. Looked up from germline, CDR1 is SGHDN and CDR2 is FVKESK. V was cut by 2 bases and J by 4 bases, with 23 bases left in between. CDR3 protein: CASSQIRGVDGNVNEKLFF. The CDR3 DNA reads as TGTGCCAGCAGCCAAATACGGGGGGTTGATGGCAATGTTAATGAAAAACTGTTTTTT.

The chain carries TRBV5-1 and TRBJ1-1; possible D gene TRBD1, 6 bases. The ends were cut back, 5 bases at V and 3 bases at J, with 14 bases in the middle. This CDR3 has 14 residues. From germline, CDR1 is SGHRS and CDR2 YFSETQ. CDR3 coding DNA: TGCGCCAGCAGATCTGCCAGGGGTGACACTGAAGCTTTCTTT. It encodes CASRSARGDTEAFF.

CDR3 nucleotide sequence: TGTGCCAGCAGCTTAGCGGGGACTCGCACAGATACGCAGTATTTT. This sequence encodes CASSLAGTRTDTQYF. The chain has TRBV7-9 and TRBJ2-3; possible D gene TRBD2, 6 bases. Germline V lookup: CDR1 SEHNR, CDR2 FQNEAQ (reference sequence). The CDR3 contains 15 residues. V dropped 0 bases and J dropped 1 base, with 8 bases sitting between them.

This clone showed up just a few times. CDR3 amino acids: CASSYLTGKNSPLHF. The CDR3 DNA is TGTGCCAGCAGTTACCTAACAGGGAAAAATTCACCCCTCCACTTT. The gene calls are TRBV6-6 and TRBJ1-6; possible D gene TRBD1, 6 bases. This CDR3 contains 15 residues. CDR1 and CDR2 (germline): MNHNY, SVGAGI (reference sequence). Trimming cost V 2 bases and J 7 bases, with 12 bases left between them.

V usage is TRBV4-2 and J usage is TRBJ2-3, with a possible D match to TRBD1 (6 bases). V was pared by 3 bases and J by 0 bases, with 13 bases between. The CDR3 runs 16 residues. Germline values: CDR1 LGHNA, CDR2 YNFKEQ. This CDR3 reads CASSHRGIPSTDTQYF. CDR3 nucleotides: TGTGCCAGCAGCCATAGGGGGATACCTAGCACAGATACGCAGTATTTT.

For the CDR3, the DNA is TGTGCCAGCAGCTCCCCGACAGGGACGAACACTGAAGCTTTCTTT. Translated: CASSSPTGTNTEAFF. The chain has TRBV5-4 and TRBJ1-1; TRBD1 matches 7 bases. The V gene end was trimmed by 3 bases and the J gene end by 1 base; junction bases not matched to a gene: 6. The CDR3 is 15 amino acids. CDR1 and CDR2 from the germline V gene are SGHNT and YYREEE (reference sequence).

J is TRBJ2-1 and V is TRBV27, with 7 nucleotides matching TRBD2. V lost 5 bases, J lost 10 bases, and 14 bases stayed unmatched. The length of the CDR3 is 15 residues. Germline V gene data show CDR1 as MNHEY and CDR2 as SMNVEV (reference sequence). CDR3 in DNA: TGTGCCAGCAGTGGGTGGGGAGCGGGGAAGGAGGAGCAGTTCTTC. Amino acids: CASSGWGAGKEEQFF.

The chain has TRBV18 and TRBJ1-1, with 9 bases aligning to TRBD1. This CDR3 has 14 residues. The V gene's germline CDR1 is KGHSH and CDR2 LQKENI. The trim removed 3 bases at V and 5 bases at J, leaving 4 bases unmatched. The chain's CDR3 is CASSPRDRETEAFF. Written as DNA, the CDR3 is TGTGCCAGCTCACCGCGGGACAGGGAGACTGAAGCTTTCTTT. Drawing the rest from reference TRBV18 and TRBJ1-1, the complete variable domain is NAGVMQNPRHLVRRRGQEARLRCSPMKGHSHVYWYRQLPEEGLKFMVYLQKENIIDESGMPKERFSAEFPKEGPSILRIQQVVRGDSAAYFCASSPRDRETEAFFGQGTRLTVV.

The chain links TRBV6-5 to TRBJ2-6; tentatively, D is TRBD2 (6 bases). The V end lost 6 bases, the J end lost 1 base, and 10 bases lay between the germline ends. Germline V gene data show CDR1 as MNHEY and CDR2 as SVGAGI. This CDR3 is 15 amino acids long. As DNA, the CDR3 is TGTGCCAGCAGGGAGGGGCGGTCTGGGGCCAACGTCCTGACTTTC. This codes for CASREGRSGANVLTF.

This chain links TRBV2 with TRBJ1-3, with 8 bases matching TRBD1. The CDR3 runs to 15 residues. Trimming removed 6 bases from V and 3 bases from J; junction bases left unmatched: 7. Germline CDR1 and CDR2: SNHLY and FYNNEI. The CDR3 DNA sequence: TGTGCCAGCAGGACAGGGGAAAAGAATGGAAACACCATATATTTT. Translating it yields CASRTGEKNGNTIYF.

V usage is TRBV12-3 or TRBV12-4 and J usage is TRBJ2-5; D might be TRBD2 (5 bases). V lost 3 bases and J lost 2, with 7 bases in between. This CDR3 is built from 13 residues. DNA for the CDR3: TGTGCCAGCAGTTTTGGGGAGCAAGAGACCCAGTACTTC. It translates to CASSFGEQETQYF.

The sample holds one count of this clone. This chain joins TRBV2 and TRBJ2-7; perhaps TRBD2 as D (5 bases). The germline V and J ends were trimmed by 7 bases and 2 bases, with 15 bases remaining between them. This CDR3 is 14 amino acids long. Germline CDR1 reads SNHLY; CDR2 reads FYNNEI. This chain's CDR3 is CASTEGSKPYEQYF. The DNA of the CDR3 is TGTGCCAGCACCGAAGGGAGCAAACCCTACGAGCAGTACTTC.

DNA of the CDR3: TGCGCCAGCAGCCAAGGCGGGACTAGGGAAAGGGGTCAGCCCCAGCATTTT. It codes for CASSQGGTRERGQPQHF. This rearrangement joins TRBV4-1 to TRBJ1-5; weak D call: TRBD1 (5 bases). The germline CDR1 and CDR2 sequences are MGHRA and YSYEKL. Trimming took 1 base from V and 6 from J, leaving 19 bases between them. The CDR3 has 17 residues.

The chain uses TRBV5-4 and TRBJ2-3, with D perhaps TRBD2 (5 bases). CDR1 and CDR2 from the germline V gene are SGHNT and YYREEE (reference sequence). The V gene lost 1 base and the J gene lost 5 bases, with 14 bases spanning the gap. CDR3 length equals 15 residues. The CDR3 protein is CASSLKGLRGDTQYF. Written as DNA, the CDR3 is TGTGCCAGCAGCTTGAAAGGCCTTCGGGGAGATACGCAGTATTTT.

This chain connects TRBV21-1 to TRBJ2-3; TRBD2 was called by the table and not checked on the DNA. TRBV21-1 is tagged as a pseudogene. This CDR3 is 10 amino acids long. CDR3 loop: CASNGDTQYF. As DNA, the CDR3 is TGTGCCAGCAACGGGGATACGCAGTATTTT.

V gene TRBV5-1 combines with J gene TRBJ2-2, with 8 bases identical to TRBD2. Germline V CDR1 and CDR2: SGHRS, YFSETQ. With V trimmed by 6 bases and J by 4 bases, 5 bases remained unmatched. The CDR3 spans 14 residues. The CDR3, as DNA: TGCGCCAGCACCGGGGGGGCGTTCACCGGGGAGCTGTTTTTT. Protein: CASTGGAFTGELFF. Full variable domain (outside the CDR3, taken from reference TRBV5-1 and TRBJ2-2): KAGVTQTPRYLIKTRGQQVTLSCSPISGHRSVSWYQQTPGQGLQFLFEYFSETQRNKGNFPGRFSGRQFSNSRSEMNVSTLELGDSALYLCASTGGAFTGELFFGEGSRLTVL.

This rearrangement joins TRBV12-5 to TRBJ2-6; 10 nucleotides line up with TRBD1. The CDR3 contains 18 residues. V gave up 5 bases and J gave up 0 bases; unmatched junction bases: 7. The germline V gene has CDR1 LGHNT and CDR2 FRNRAP. CDR3 sequence: CASGAGTGASSGANVLTF. CDR3 nucleotides: TGTGCTAGTGGTGCCGGGACAGGGGCCAGCTCTGGGGCCAACGTCCTGACTTTC.

V usage is TRBV7-3 and J usage is TRBJ2-2; 10 bases are shared with TRBD1. Germline V gene data show CDR1 as SGHTA and CDR2 as FQGTGA. The CDR3 sequence is 17 residues long. V shed 2 bases and J 4 bases; nucleotides not matched to a gene: 7. CDR3 protein: CASSLLGTGVGTGELFF. The CDR3 region has the DNA TGTGCCAGCAGCTTACTCGGGACAGGGGTTGGCACCGGGGAGCTGTTTTTT.